The rows below give T cell receptor beta chains drawn from one sample of a study of T cell responses to AZD1222 COVID-19 vaccine. Profiling relied on immunoSEQ multiplex PCR, and the TCRdb table lists in-frame clones only, not all of them. The sample lists 150,000 to 200,000 clones, roughly 92% occurring once. Specimen: peripheral blood, collected on day 0 of AZD1222 vaccination. These receptors all stem from an adult in good health. CDR3s include the opening cysteine and the closing phenylalanine or tryptophan. The D gene is left open where the match is weak.

CDR3 DNA: TGTGCCAGCAGTGATCGAGAGAATCAGCCCCAGCATTTT
CDR3 protein: CASSDRENQPQHF
V gene: TRBV6-4
D gene: .
J gene: TRBJ1-5

CDR3 DNA: TGTGCCAGCTCACCACCCTCTAGCAATCAGCCCCAGCATTTT
CDR3 protein: CASSPPSSNQPQHF
V gene: TRBV18
D gene: .
J gene: TRBJ1-5

CDR3 DNA: TGTGCCAGCTCTTCCGGGGGCGTCGGGGCCTCGGAGACCCAGTACTTC
CDR3 protein: CASSSGGVGASETQYF
V gene: TRBV18
D gene: .
J gene: TRBJ2-5

CDR3 DNA: TGTGCCATCAGTGTAAGATTCGAGGGGGGGTACGAGCAGTACTTC
CDR3 protein: CAISVRFEGGYEQYF
V gene: TRBV10-3
D gene: .
J gene: TRBJ2-7

CDR3 DNA: TGTGCCAGCAGCCAAGCAAGCGCGGGCTACACCTTC
CDR3 protein: CASSQASAGYTF
V gene: TRBV14
D gene: .
J gene: TRBJ1-2

CDR3 DNA: TGTGCCAGCAGCCCCCCGGGAGGGCAGAATGAGCAGTTCTTC
CDR3 protein: CASSPPGGQNEQFF
V gene: TRBV7-2
D gene: TRBD2
J gene: TRBJ2-1

CDR3 DNA: TGTGCCAGCAGCTTAGTTGGGACAGGGGGCTACGAGCAGTACTTC
CDR3 protein: CASSLVGTGGYEQYF
V gene: TRBV7-8
D gene: TRBD1
J gene: TRBJ2-7

CDR3 DNA: TGCGCCAGCAGCTTATGGGGACCTGGAAGGCCCGACACTGAAGCTTTCTTT
CDR3 protein: CASSLWGPGRPDTEAFF
V gene: TRBV5-1
D gene: .
J gene: TRBJ1-1

CDR3 DNA: TGTGCCAGCAGCCAAGACCCAGCGGCCACAGATACGCAGTATTTT
CDR3 protein: CASSQDPAATDTQYF
V gene: TRBV3-1/TRBV3-2
D gene: .
J gene: TRBJ2-3

CDR3 DNA: TGTGCCAGCAGCTCAGAAGGGCTGGGGACCGGGGAGCTGTTTTTT
CDR3 protein: CASSSEGLGTGELFF
V gene: TRBV11-1
D gene: .
J gene: TRBJ2-2

CDR3 DNA: TGTGCCAGCAGTTGGCGGACTAGCGGGATCTACAATGAGCAGTTCTTC
CDR3 protein: CASSWRTSGIYNEQFF
V gene: TRBV27
D gene: TRBD2
J gene: TRBJ2-1

CDR3 DNA: TGTGCCAGCAGCCCCCCGGGGGGGGATACGCAGTATTTT
CDR3 protein: CASSPPGGDTQYF
V gene: TRBV13
D gene: TRBD2
J gene: TRBJ2-3

CDR3 DNA: TGCGCCAGCAGCCAAGGGTCTGGGACTGGCTACACCTTC
CDR3 protein: CASSQGSGTGYTF
V gene: TRBV4-3
D gene: .
J gene: TRBJ1-2

CDR3 DNA: TGCAGCGTGCGGACAGGGGGCACTGAAGCTTTCTTT
CDR3 protein: CSVRTGGTEAFF
V gene: TRBV29-1
D gene: TRBD1
J gene: TRBJ1-1

CDR3 DNA: TGTGCCAGCAGCCACCTCCAGTCCTATGGCTACACCTTC
CDR3 protein: CASSHLQSYGYTF
V gene: TRBV11-2
D gene: .
J gene: TRBJ1-2

CDR3 DNA: TGCGCCAGCAGCTTACAGGGACCTACTAACTATGGCTACACCTTC
CDR3 protein: CASSLQGPTNYGYTF
V gene: TRBV5-1
D gene: .
J gene: TRBJ1-2

CDR3 DNA: TGTGCCAGCAGCCTGGTTGTTAGTAATTCACCCCTCCACTTT
CDR3 protein: CASSLVVSNSPLHF
V gene: TRBV3-1/TRBV3-2
D gene: .
J gene: TRBJ1-6

CDR3 DNA: TGTGCCAGCAGTGCTCAGCCCGGGACAGGGAATTCACCCCTCCACTTT
CDR3 protein: CASSAQPGTGNSPLHF
V gene: TRBV6-4
D gene: TRBD1
J gene: TRBJ1-6

CDR3 DNA: TGTGCCAGTAGTTGGACAGGGGGCGTGGAAGCTTTCTTT
CDR3 protein: CASSWTGGVEAFF
V gene: TRBV19
D gene: TRBD1
J gene: TRBJ1-1

CDR3 DNA: TGTGCCACCAGCAGAGATCTGATCTACGAGCAGTACTTC
CDR3 protein: CATSRDLIYEQYF
V gene: TRBV15
D gene: .
J gene: TRBJ2-7

CDR3 DNA: TGCGCCAGCAGCCAAGAATGGACTAGCCGCGAGACCCAGTACTTC
CDR3 protein: CASSQEWTSRETQYF
V gene: TRBV4-3
D gene: TRBD2
J gene: TRBJ2-5

CDR3 DNA: TGTGCCAGCAGCTTGGAACAGTATGAAGCTTTCTTT
CDR3 protein: CASSLEQYEAFF
V gene: TRBV7-9
D gene: .
J gene: TRBJ1-1